These 3 T cell receptor beta chains originate from one sample sequenced in a study of T-cell memory formation after mild COVID-19. TCRdb re-analysed the 5' RACE reads in MiXCR, keeping a single row per CDR3 protein. The profile shows some 110,000 distinct CDR3 sequences, roughly 12% of them singletons. The sequencing sample was made of PBMCs or a T cell subset sorted from them (not recorded which). These receptors were collected from an adult woman who had mild COVID-19 (a few samples of this study predate the infection). Cell type and time point are not known.

The rearrangement links TRBV4-3 to TRBJ2-1, with 8 bases lining up with TRBD1. This CDR3 contains 13 residues. Germline V gene lookup returns CDR1 LGHNA and CDR2 YSLEER. Germline trimming cut 1 base from V and 13 bases from J; bases unmatched to any gene: 6. The CDR3 spells CASSQGAGGAQFF. CDR3 nucleotides: TGCGCCAGCAGCCAAGGGGCAGGGGGCGCCCAGTTCTTC.

The chain uses TRBV27 and TRBJ2-7; 7 bases map to TRBD1. The germline gives CDR1 MNHEY, CDR2 SMNVEV (reference sequence). The V segment lost 5 bases and the J segment 2 bases; nucleotides outside the gene matches: 12. The CDR3 is 16 amino acids. The DNA for the CDR3 is TGTGCCAGCAGTAAAGGGCAGGGGGTCGCGCCCTACGAGCAGTACTTC. Its translation is CASSKGQGVAPYEQYF.

This clonotype was counted only a few times. The V and J genes are TRBV20-1 and TRBJ1-4; 9 bases map to TRBD1. The CDR3 runs to 18 residues. Germline values: CDR1 DFQATT, CDR2 SNEGSKA (reference sequence). J was trimmed by 0 bases and V by 5 bases; bases with no gene match: 13. CDR3 sequence reads: CSASPSGTGQPTNEKLFF. CDR3 bases: TGCAGTGCTTCTCCATCCGGGACAGGGCAGCCAACTAATGAAAAACTGTTTTTT.